Below are 25 T cell receptor beta chains sequenced from a single sample in a study of T cell responses to AZD1222 COVID-19 vaccine. Here immunoSEQ multiplex PCR was the method, and the copy in TCRdb shows in-frame clones only, minus some. The sample carries under 150,000 clones, about nine tenths recorded once. This sample comprised peripheral blood, obtained on day 0 of AZD1222 vaccination. All receptors derive from an adult in good health.

In this sample, this clone turned up once. Compared with germline, one end of the junction differs, possibly owing to a read error. This chain uses TRBV6-1 with TRBJ2-1, with 7 bases identical to TRBD2. The CDR3 runs to 13 residues. Germline V gene data show CDR1 as MNHNS and CDR2 as SASEGT. CDR3 nucleotide sequence: TGTGCCAGCAGTGAAGCTTCAGGCGGGGGTTGGGTCTTC. This sequence encodes CASSEASGGGWVF.

The V and J genes are TRBV7-2 and TRBJ1-2, with D possibly matching TRBD1 (5 bases). The ends were cut back, 1 base at V and 5 bases at J, with 8 bases in the middle. The CDR3 runs 13 residues. Germline V lookup: CDR1 SGHTA, CDR2 FQGNSA. For the CDR3, the DNA is TGTGCCAGCAGCTTAGGGGGGGAATATGGCTACACCTTC. Protein product: CASSLGGEYGYTF.

CDR3 loop: CASSFRPGGKAFNEQFF. DNA for the CDR3: TGTGCCAGCAGCTTCCGACCGGGAGGAAAGGCCTTCAATGAGCAGTTCTTC. The chain carries TRBV11-2 and TRBJ2-1, with 7 nucleotides matching TRBD2. The CDR3 is made up of 17 amino acids. The germline V gene encodes CDR1 SGHAT and CDR2 FQNNGV. Trimming cost V 3 bases and J 6 bases; bases outside gene matches: 14.

This clone was counted between two and nine times. The chain recombines TRBV25-1 with TRBJ2-2; the match to TRBD1 covers 12 bases. Germline values: CDR1 MGHDK, CDR2 SYGVNS. Trimming took 5 bases from V and 8 from J; bases not matched to a gene: 12. The CDR3 length is 17 residues. The CDR3 nucleotides read TGTGCCAGCAGTACTTCTCTCGGGACAGGGGGCTCAGGGGAGCTGTTTTTT. The encoded protein is CASSTSLGTGGSGELFF.

The chain combines TRBV2 with TRBJ1-4; no definite D call. The CDR3 has 13 residues. CDR1 SNHLY and CDR2 FYNNEI come from the germline V gene. V shed 9 bases and J shed 4 bases, with 12 bases lying between them. The CDR3 coding sequence is TGTGCCAGTGAGAGTCCCAATAATGAAAAACTGTTTTTT. Its translation is CASESPNNEKLFF.

The chain has TRBV4-1 and TRBJ2-7; 14 bases line up with TRBD2. CDR1 MGHRA and CDR2 YSYEKL come from the germline V gene. The trim removed 1 base at V and 2 bases at J, leaving 7 bases unmatched. The CDR3 is made up of 18 amino acids. The CDR3 protein is CASSQGGTSGSLAYEQYF. CDR3 in DNA: TGCGCCAGCAGCCAAGGAGGGACTAGCGGGAGCCTCGCCTACGAGCAGTACTTC.

The V and J genes are TRBV5-1 and TRBJ2-1, with a possible D match to TRBD1 (5 bases). The germline gives CDR1 SGHRS, CDR2 YFSETQ. V lost 0 bases, J lost 2 bases, and 9 bases lay in between. The CDR3 runs 15 residues. The CDR3 region has the DNA TGCGCCAGCAGCTTGGGGCAGGGCCCCTACAATGAGCAGTTCTTC. This gives the protein CASSLGQGPYNEQFF. The full variable domain, its missing parts supplied by reference TRBV5-1 and TRBJ2-1, is KAGVTQTPRYLIKTRGQQVTLSCSPISGHRSVSWYQQTPGQGLQFLFEYFSETQRNKGNFPGRFSGRQFSNSRSEMNVSTLELGDSALYLCASSLGQGPYNEQFFGPGTRLTVL.

This chain links TRBV6-5 with TRBJ2-5; weak D call: TRBD1 (5 bases). Germline loops: CDR1 MNHEY, CDR2 SVGAGI. Between the trimmed V and J ends, which lost 5 bases and 10 bases, there was a span of 17 bases. This CDR3 has 13 residues. The CDR3 loop is CASSPVDISHQYF. The CDR3 bases are TGTGCCAGCAGTCCCGTGGACATTTCTCACCAGTACTTC.

The chain uses TRBV5-1 and TRBJ1-4; D not resolved. This CDR3 spans 13 amino acids. V was cut by 8 bases and J by 0 bases, with 8 bases left in between. Germline CDR1 SGHRS, CDR2 YFSETQ. The CDR3 loop reads CASPPSTNEKLFF. The CDR3 nucleotides are TGCGCCAGTCCTCCGTCAACTAATGAAAAACTGTTTTTT.

The chain carries TRBV27 and TRBJ2-1, with D maybe TRBD2 (6 bases). Looked up from germline, CDR1 is MNHEY and CDR2 is SMNVEV (reference sequence). The CDR3 extends over 14 amino acids. Trimming removed 5 bases at V and 2 bases at J, with 10 bases between. This CDR3 is CASSTKRAYNEQFF. In DNA, the CDR3 is TGTGCCAGCAGTACTAAGCGGGCCTACAATGAGCAGTTCTTC.

The chain combines TRBV18 with TRBJ2-7; 10 bases fit TRBD2. Germline values: CDR1 KGHSH, CDR2 LQKENI. The CDR3 is 15 residues long. V lost 4 bases, J lost 2 bases, and 5 bases stayed unmatched. The CDR3 sequence is CASSLGLADTYEQYF. The CDR3 DNA is TGTGCCAGCTCACTCGGACTAGCGGATACCTACGAGCAGTACTTC.

V gene TRBV28 combines with J gene TRBJ2-6; a weak D match, TRBD2 (6 bases). CDR3 length: 15 amino acids. Deletions cut 3 bases from V and 2 bases from J, with 8 bases between. The V gene's germline CDR1 is MDHEN and CDR2 SYDVKM. The CDR3: CASSFGGPGANVLTF. As DNA, the CDR3 is TGTGCCAGCAGTTTCGGAGGGCCTGGGGCCAACGTCCTGACTTTC.

The chain links TRBV10-3 to TRBJ1-2; D remains unclear. Germline-derived CDR1 and CDR2 are ENHRY and SYGVKD. CDR3 length equals 15 residues. Trimming took off 3 bases at V and 3 bases at J, with 14 bases between the two ends. The CDR3 loop reads CAISEFTPADYGYTF. CDR3 nucleotides: TGTGCCATCAGTGAATTCACTCCCGCCGACTATGGCTACACCTTC.

The rearrangement uses TRBV10-3 and TRBJ2-3, with D tentatively TRBD2 (5 bases). The CDR3 runs 14 residues. The germline gives CDR1 ENHRY, CDR2 SYGVKD. V was clipped by 4 bases and J by 1 base, with 9 bases between them. CDR3 sequence reads: CAISAEGRTDTQYF. In DNA, the CDR3 is TGTGCCATCAGTGCCGAGGGTCGCACAGATACGCAGTATTTT.

DNA for the CDR3: TGCGCCAGCAGCAACAGGGTCAGGGAGACCCAGTACTTC. Translation gives CASSNRVRETQYF. V gene TRBV4-3 combines with J gene TRBJ2-5, with TRBD1 as a possible D gene (6 bases). Germline V gene data show CDR1 as LGHNA and CDR2 as YSLEER. This CDR3 is built from 13 residues. Trimming removed 5 bases from V and 5 bases from J, with 12 bases in between.

V is TRBV19 and J is TRBJ2-5; the D is unclear. This CDR3 spans 13 amino acids. Germline-derived CDR1 and CDR2 are LNHDA and SQIVND (reference sequence). Trimming left V 2 bases short and J 5 bases short, with 9 bases between. CDR3 loop: CASSIQSGETQYF. The CDR3 DNA is TGTGCCAGTAGTATACAGTCTGGGGAGACCCAGTACTTC.

The rearrangement joins TRBV12-5 to TRBJ2-7; D is unclear. Trimming cost V 7 bases and J 5 bases, with 21 bases left between them. The CDR3 has 15 residues. Germline V gene lookup returns CDR1 LGHNT and CDR2 FRNRAP. The CDR3 nucleotides are TGTGCTAGTGTTTACCCCCCACCTATAACTCACGAGCAGTACTTC. It codes for CASVYPPPITHEQYF. Looking up the rest from reference TRBV12-5 and TRBJ2-7 gives the full variable domain: DARVTQTPRHKVTEMGQEVTMRCQPILGHNTVFWYRQTMMQGLELLAYFRNRAPLDDSGMPKDRFSAEMPDATLATLKIQPSEPRDSAVYFCASVYPPPITHEQYFGPGTRLTVT.

This clone was counted a single time. This chain connects TRBV4-3 to TRBJ2-5; 7 bases are a match to TRBD1. CDR1 and CDR2 (germline): LGHNA, YSLEER. The CDR3 runs to 16 residues. V trimming: 1 base; J trimming: 5 bases; junction bases outside the gene matches: 10. The CDR3 here is CASSQGAGRGIETQYF. In nucleotides, the CDR3 is TGCGCCAGCAGCCAAGGGGCTGGCAGGGGGATCGAGACCCAGTACTTC.

J is TRBJ1-1 and V is TRBV6-5; 7 bases are a match to TRBD1. Germline V gene data show CDR1 as MNHEY and CDR2 as SVGAGI. The CDR3 length is 14 residues. The V and J ends lost 6 bases and 4 bases, in that order; junction bases with no gene match: 8. The CDR3 DNA sequence: TGTGCCAGCAGATCACGACAGGGACCCACTGAAGCTTTCTTT. Protein sequence: CASRSRQGPTEAFF.

V gene TRBV19 combines with J gene TRBJ2-1; 14 bases fit TRBD2. After removal of 3 bases from V and 0 bases from J, the junction contained 7 bases not matched to a gene. Germline CDR1 is LNHDA and CDR2 is SQIVND (reference sequence). The CDR3 has 19 residues. DNA for the CDR3: TGTGCCAGTAGTATGGGAGGACTAGCGGGAGGCGTCTCCTACAATGAGCAGTTCTTC. It translates to CASSMGGLAGGVSYNEQFF.

V gene TRBV4-2 combines with J gene TRBJ1-2; D is perhaps TRBD1 (5 bases). Trimming left V 0 bases short and J 2 bases short, with 16 bases between. CDR1 and CDR2 (germline): LGHNA, YNFKEQ. The CDR3 contains 17 residues. The CDR3 DNA is TGTGCCAGCAGCCAAGAGGGAGGGGCAGCGGCAAACTATGGCTACACCTTC. This gives the protein CASSQEGGAAANYGYTF.

J is TRBJ1-5 and V is TRBV19, with a weak D call TRBD1 (6 bases). The CDR3 extends over 16 amino acids. In germline, CDR1 is LNHDA, CDR2 SQIVND (reference sequence). V was pared by 10 bases and J by 2 bases, with 21 bases between. The CDR3 is CATQPRGGLGNQPQHF. The CDR3 DNA is TGTGCCACCCAACCAAGGGGGGGACTAGGCAATCAGCCCCAGCATTTT.

The chain recombines TRBV30 with TRBJ1-2; D call uncertain. This CDR3 is 12 amino acids long. From germline, CDR1 is GTSNPN and CDR2 SVGIG (reference sequence). Trimming removed 1 base at V and 2 bases at J, with 5 bases between. The CDR3 spells CAWSDSNYGYTF. In nucleotides, the CDR3 is TGTGCCTGGAGTGACAGCAACTATGGCTACACCTTC. The whole variable domain, filled in from reference TRBV30 and TRBJ1-2, reads SQTIHQWPATLVQPVGSPLSLECTVEGTSNPNLYWYRQAAGRGLQLLFYSVGIGQISSEVPQNLSASRPQDRQFILSSKKLLLSDSGFYLCAWSDSNYGYTFGSGTRLTVV.

The J gene is TRBJ1-1, the V gene TRBV7-9; 8 positions match TRBD1. J was trimmed by 5 bases and V by 5 bases; bases with no gene match: 7. The CDR3 spans 14 residues. The V gene's germline CDR1 is SEHNR and CDR2 FQNEAQ (reference sequence). In DNA, the CDR3 is TGTGCCAGCAGCCCGTCAGGGGGCTGGACTGAAGCTTTCTTT. Its protein product is CASSPSGGWTEAFF.

The rearrangement uses TRBV19 and TRBJ2-1, with TRBD2 as a possible D gene (6 bases). The CDR3 extends over 15 amino acids. CDR1 LNHDA and CDR2 SQIVND come from the germline V gene (reference sequence). Deletions cut 5 bases from V and 0 bases from J, with 11 bases between. The CDR3: CASSLGEVSYNEQFF. The CDR3 region has the DNA TGTGCCAGTAGTCTCGGGGAGGTCTCCTACAATGAGCAGTTCTTC.